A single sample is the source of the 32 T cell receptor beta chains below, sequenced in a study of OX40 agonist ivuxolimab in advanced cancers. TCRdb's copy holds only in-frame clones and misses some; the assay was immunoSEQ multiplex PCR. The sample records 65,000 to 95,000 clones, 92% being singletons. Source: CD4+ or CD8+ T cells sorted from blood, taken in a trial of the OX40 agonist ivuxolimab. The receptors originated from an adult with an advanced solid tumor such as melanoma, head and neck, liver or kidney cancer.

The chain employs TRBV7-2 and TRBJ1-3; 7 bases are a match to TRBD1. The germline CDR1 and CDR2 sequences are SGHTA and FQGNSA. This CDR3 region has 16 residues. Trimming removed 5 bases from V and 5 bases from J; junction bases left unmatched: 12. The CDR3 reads CASSPPGGFGRNTIYF. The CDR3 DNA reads TGTGCCAGCAGCCCCCCAGGGGGGTTCGGGAGAAACACCATATATTTT.

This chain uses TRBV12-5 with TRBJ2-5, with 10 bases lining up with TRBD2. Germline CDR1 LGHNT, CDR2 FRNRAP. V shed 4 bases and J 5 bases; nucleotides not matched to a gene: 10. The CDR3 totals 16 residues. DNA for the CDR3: TGTGCTAGTGGTTCCCCTCAGCGGGAGGGGTACGAGACCCAGTACTTC. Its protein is CASGSPQREGYETQYF.

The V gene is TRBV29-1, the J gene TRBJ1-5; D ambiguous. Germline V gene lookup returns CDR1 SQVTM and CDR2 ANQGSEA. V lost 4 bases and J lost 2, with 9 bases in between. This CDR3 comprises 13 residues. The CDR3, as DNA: TGCAGCGTTGCCGGGGAACGCAATCAGCCCCAGCATTTT. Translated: CSVAGERNQPQHF.

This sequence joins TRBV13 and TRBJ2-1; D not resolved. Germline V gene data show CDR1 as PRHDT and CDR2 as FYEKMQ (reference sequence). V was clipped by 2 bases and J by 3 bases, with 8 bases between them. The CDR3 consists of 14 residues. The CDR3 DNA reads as TGTGCCAGCAGCTTAAAATCCTACTACAATGAGCAGTTCTTC. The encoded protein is CASSLKSYYNEQFF.

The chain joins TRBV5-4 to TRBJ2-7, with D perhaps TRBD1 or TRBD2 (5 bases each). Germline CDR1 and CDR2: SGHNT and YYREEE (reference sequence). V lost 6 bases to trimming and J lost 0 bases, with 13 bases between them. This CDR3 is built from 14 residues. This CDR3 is CASTLGPGSYEQYF. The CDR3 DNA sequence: TGTGCCAGCACCCTGGGACCTGGCTCCTACGAGCAGTACTTC.

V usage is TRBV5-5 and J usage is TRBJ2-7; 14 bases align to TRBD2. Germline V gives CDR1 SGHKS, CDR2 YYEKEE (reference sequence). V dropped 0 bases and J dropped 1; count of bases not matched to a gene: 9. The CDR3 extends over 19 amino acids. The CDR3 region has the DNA TGTGCCAGCAGCTTGGAGGGGGGACTAGCGGGAGTCCTTTCCTACGAGCAGTACTTC. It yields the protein CASSLEGGLAGVLSYEQYF.

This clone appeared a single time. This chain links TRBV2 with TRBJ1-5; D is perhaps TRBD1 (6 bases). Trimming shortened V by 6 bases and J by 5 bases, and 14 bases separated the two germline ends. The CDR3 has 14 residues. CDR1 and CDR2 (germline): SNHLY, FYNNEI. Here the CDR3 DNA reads TGTGCCAGCAGGCGGTGGGGGGGCGATCAGCCCCAGCATTTT. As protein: CASRRWGGDQPQHF.

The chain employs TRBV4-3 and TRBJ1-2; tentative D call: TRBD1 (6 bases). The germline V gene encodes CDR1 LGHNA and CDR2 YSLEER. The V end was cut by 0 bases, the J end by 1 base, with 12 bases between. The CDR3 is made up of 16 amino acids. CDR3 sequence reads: CASSQEGGRNNYGYTF. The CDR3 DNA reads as TGCGCCAGCAGCCAAGAAGGGGGGAGAAATAACTATGGCTACACCTTC.

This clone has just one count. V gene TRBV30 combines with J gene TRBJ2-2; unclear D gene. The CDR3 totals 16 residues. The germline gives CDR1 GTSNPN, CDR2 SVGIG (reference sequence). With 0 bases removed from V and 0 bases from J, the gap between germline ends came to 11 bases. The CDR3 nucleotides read TGTGCCTGGAGTGTACCTGGGCCAGCGAACACCGGGGAGCTGTTTTTT. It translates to CAWSVPGPANTGELFF.

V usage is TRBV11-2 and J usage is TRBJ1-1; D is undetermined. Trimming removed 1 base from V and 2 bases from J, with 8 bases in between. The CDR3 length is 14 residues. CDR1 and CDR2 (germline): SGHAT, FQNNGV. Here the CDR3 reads CASSLGRRNTEAFF. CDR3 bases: TGTGCCAGCAGCTTAGGCAGGAGAAACACTGAAGCTTTCTTT.

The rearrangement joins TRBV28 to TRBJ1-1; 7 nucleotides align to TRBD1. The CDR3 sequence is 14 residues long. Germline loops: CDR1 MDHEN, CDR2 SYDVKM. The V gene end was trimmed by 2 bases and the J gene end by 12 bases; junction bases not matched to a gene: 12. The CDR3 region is CASSLRYRGRETFF. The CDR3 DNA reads TGTGCCAGCAGTTTACGTTACAGGGGTAGAGAAACTTTCTTT. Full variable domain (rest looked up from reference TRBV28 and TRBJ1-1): DVKVTQSSRYLVKRTGEKVFLECVQDMDHENMFWYRQDPGLGLRLIYFSYDVKMKEKGDIPEGYSVSREKKERFSLILESASTNQTSMYLCASSLRYRGRETFFGQGTRLTVV.

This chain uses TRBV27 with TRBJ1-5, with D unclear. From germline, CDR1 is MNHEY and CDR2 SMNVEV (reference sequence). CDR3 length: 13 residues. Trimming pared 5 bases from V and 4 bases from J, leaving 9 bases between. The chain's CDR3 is CASSPYGNQPQHF. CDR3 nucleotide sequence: TGTGCCAGCAGTCCTTATGGGAATCAGCCCCAGCATTTT.

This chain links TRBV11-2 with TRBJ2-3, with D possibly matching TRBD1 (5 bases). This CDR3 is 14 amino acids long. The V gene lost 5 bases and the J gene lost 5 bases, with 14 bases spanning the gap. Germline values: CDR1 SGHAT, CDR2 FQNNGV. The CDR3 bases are TGTGCCAGCAGCCCAGGGAACCAGCAAGATACGCAGTATTTT. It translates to CASSPGNQQDTQYF.

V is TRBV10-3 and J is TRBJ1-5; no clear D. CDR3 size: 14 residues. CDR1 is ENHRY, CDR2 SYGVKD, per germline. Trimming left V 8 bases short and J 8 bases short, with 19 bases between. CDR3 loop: CAIGRNGVEEPQHF. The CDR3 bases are TGTGCCATCGGTCGGAATGGGGTCGAGGAGCCCCAGCATTTT.

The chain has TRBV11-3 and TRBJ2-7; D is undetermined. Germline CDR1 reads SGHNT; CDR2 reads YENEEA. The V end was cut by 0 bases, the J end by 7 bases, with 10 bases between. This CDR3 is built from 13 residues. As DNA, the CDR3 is TGTGCCAGCAGCTTAGACCCAGGCCGGGAGCAGTACTTC. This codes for CASSLDPGREQYF.

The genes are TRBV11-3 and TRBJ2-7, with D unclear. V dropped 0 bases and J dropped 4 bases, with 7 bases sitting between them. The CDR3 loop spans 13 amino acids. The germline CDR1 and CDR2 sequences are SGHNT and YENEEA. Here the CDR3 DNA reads TGTGCCAGCAGCTTAGACTCCTCATACGAGCAGTACTTC. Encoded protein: CASSLDSSYEQYF. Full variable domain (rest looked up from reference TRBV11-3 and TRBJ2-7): EAGVVQSPRYKIIEKKQPVAFWCNPISGHNTLYWYLQNLGQGPELLIRYENEEAVDDSQLPKDRFSAERLKGVDSTLKIQPAELGDSAVYLCASSLDSSYEQYFGPGTRLTVT.

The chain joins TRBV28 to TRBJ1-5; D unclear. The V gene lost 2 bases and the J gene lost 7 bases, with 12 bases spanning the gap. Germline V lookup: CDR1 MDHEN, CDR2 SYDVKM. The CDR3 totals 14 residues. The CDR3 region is CASSLEDPRQPQHF. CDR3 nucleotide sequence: TGTGCCAGCAGTTTAGAGGACCCCCGACAGCCCCAGCATTTT.

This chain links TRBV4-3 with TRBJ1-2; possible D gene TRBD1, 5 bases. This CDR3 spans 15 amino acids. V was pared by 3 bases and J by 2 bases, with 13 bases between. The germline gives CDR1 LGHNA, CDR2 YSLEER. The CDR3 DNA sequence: TGCGCCAGCAGCCACAACCCGGGGGAGAACTATGGCTACACCTTC. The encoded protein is CASSHNPGENYGYTF.

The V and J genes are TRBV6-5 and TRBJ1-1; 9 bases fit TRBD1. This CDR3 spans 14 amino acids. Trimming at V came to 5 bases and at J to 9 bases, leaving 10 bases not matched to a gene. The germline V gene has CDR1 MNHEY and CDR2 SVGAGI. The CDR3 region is CASSTRGQGKQAFF. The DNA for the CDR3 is TGTGCCAGCAGTACCCGGGGACAGGGTAAGCAAGCTTTCTTT.

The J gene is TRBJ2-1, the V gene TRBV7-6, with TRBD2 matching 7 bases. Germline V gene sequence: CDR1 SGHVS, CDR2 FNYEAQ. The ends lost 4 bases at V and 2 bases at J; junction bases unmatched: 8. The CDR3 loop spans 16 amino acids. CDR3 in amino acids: CASSSGDYQTYNEQFF. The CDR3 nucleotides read TGTGCCAGCAGCTCCGGGGACTACCAGACCTACAATGAGCAGTTCTTC.

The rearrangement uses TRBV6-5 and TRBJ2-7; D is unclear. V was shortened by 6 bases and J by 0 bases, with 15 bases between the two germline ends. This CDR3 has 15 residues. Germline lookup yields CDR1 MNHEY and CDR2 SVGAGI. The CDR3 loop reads CASSRPNRVSYEQYF. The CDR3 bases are TGTGCCAGCAGCCGCCCCAACAGAGTCTCCTACGAGCAGTACTTC.

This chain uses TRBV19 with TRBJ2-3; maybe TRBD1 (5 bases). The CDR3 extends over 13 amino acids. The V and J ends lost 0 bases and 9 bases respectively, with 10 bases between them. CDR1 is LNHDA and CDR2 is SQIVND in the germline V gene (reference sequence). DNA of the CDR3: TGTGCCAGTAGTATAGATAAGGGGATAACGCAGTATTTT. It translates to CASSIDKGITQYF.

The CDR3 coding sequence is TGTGCCAGCAGCCCGGCACAGGGAGAGGGAGATACGCAGTATTTT. Protein: CASSPAQGEGDTQYF. The chain recombines TRBV25-1 with TRBJ2-3, with a weak D call TRBD1 (6 bases). CDR1 and CDR2 (germline): MGHDK, SYGVNS. The CDR3 is 15 residues long. V lost 6 bases to trimming and J lost 5 bases, with 18 bases between them.

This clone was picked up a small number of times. This chain's CDR3 is CASSPQTLGGSYNEQFF. In DNA form, the CDR3 reads TGTGCCAGCAGCCCCCAAACCTTGGGAGGCTCCTACAATGAGCAGTTCTTC. V gene TRBV4-2 combines with J gene TRBJ2-1; D possibly corresponds to TRBD2 (6 bases). Germline CDR1 and CDR2: LGHNA and YNFKEQ. There are 17 residues in the CDR3. The V gene lost 4 bases and the J gene lost 0 bases, with 16 bases spanning the gap.

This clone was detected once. CDR3 amino acids: CACTRGRSYGYTF. Here the CDR3 DNA reads TGTGCCTGCACCCGGGGGCGGAGCTATGGCTACACCTTC. The chain is built from TRBV30 and TRBJ1-2; possibly TRBD1 for D (6 bases). The germline CDR1 and CDR2 sequences are GTSNPN and SVGIG (reference sequence). The V end was cut by 6 bases, the J end by 4 bases, with 15 bases between. The CDR3 runs to 13 residues.

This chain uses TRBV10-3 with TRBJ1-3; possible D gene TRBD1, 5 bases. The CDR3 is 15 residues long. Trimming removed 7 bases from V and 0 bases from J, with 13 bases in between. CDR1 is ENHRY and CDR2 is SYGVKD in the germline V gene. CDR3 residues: CAIMWDSSSGNTIYF. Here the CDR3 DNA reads TGTGCCATCATGTGGGACTCAAGCTCTGGAAACACCATATATTTT.

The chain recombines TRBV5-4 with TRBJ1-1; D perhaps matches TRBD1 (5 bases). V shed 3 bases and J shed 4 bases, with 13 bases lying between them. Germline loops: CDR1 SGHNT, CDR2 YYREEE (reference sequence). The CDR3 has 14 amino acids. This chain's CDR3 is CASSSPGRGTEAFF. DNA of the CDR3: TGTGCCAGCAGCTCGCCTGGGAGGGGCACTGAAGCTTTCTTT.

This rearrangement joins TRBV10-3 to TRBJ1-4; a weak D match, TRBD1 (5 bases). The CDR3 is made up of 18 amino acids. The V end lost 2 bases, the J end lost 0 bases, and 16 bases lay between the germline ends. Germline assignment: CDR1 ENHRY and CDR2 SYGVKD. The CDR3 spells CAISEVPTGGATNEKLFF. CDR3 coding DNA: TGTGCCATCAGTGAGGTCCCCACCGGGGGGGCAACTAATGAAAAACTGTTTTTT.

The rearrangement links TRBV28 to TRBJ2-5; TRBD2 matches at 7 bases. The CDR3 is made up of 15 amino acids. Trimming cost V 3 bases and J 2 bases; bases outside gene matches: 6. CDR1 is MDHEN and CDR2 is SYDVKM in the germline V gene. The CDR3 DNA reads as TGTGCCAGCAGTTTCGACCGGGGGGAACAAGAGACCCAGTACTTC. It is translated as CASSFDRGEQETQYF.

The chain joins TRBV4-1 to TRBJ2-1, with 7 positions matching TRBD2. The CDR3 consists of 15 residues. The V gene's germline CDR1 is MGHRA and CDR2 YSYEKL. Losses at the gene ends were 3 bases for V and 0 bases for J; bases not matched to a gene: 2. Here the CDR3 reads CASSQRGSSYNEQFF. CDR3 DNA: TGCGCCAGCAGCCAGCGGGGGAGCTCCTACAATGAGCAGTTCTTC.

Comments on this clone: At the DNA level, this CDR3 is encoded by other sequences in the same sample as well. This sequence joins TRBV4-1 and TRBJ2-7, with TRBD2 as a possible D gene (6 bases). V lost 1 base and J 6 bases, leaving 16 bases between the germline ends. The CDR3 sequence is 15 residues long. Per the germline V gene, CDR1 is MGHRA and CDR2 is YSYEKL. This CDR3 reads CASSQVVAGKGEQYF. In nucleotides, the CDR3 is TGCGCCAGCAGCCAAGTTGTGGCGGGAAAGGGCGAGCAGTACTTC.

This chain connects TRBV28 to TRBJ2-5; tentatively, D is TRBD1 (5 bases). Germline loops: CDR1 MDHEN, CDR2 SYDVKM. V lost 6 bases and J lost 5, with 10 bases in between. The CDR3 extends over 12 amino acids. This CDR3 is CASRSGLETQYF. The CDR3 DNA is TGTGCCAGCAGGTCAGGGTTGGAGACCCAGTACTTC.